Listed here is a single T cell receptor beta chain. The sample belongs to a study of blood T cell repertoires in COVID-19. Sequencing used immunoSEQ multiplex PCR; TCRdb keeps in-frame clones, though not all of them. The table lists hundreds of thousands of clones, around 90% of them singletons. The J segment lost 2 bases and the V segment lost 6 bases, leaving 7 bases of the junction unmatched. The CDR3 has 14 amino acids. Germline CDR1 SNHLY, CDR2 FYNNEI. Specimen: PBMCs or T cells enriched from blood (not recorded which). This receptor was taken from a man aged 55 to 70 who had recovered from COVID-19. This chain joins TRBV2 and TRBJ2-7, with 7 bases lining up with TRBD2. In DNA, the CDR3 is TGTGCCAGCAGAGCAAGCGGGACCGCCTACGAGCAGTACTTC. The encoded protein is CASRASGTAYEQYF.